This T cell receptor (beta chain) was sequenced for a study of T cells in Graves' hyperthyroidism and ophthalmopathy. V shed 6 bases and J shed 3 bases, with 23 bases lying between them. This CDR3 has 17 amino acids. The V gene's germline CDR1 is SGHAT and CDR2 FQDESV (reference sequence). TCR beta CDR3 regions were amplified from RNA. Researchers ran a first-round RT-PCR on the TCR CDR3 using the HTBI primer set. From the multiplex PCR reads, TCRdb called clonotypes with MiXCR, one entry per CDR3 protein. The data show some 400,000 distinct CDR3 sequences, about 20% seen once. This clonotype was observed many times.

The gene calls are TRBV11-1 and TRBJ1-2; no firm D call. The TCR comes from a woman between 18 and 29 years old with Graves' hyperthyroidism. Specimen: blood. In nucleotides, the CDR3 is TGTGCCAGCAGTCTCCTCCCGCCCATTAGGTCGCACTATGGCTACACCTTC. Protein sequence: CASSLLPPIRSHYGYTF.